Each of the 22 T cell receptor beta chains below was sequenced from the same sample in a study of vaccination and CD4 T cells after COVID-19. Scientists ran DNA taken from cultured CD4+ T cells through the Oncomine TCR Beta short-read assay for sequencing. TCRdb reanalysed the PCR reads using MiXCR and keeps one entry per CDR3 protein. The data contain 7,000 to 10,000 distinct CDR3 sequences, about half of them seen just once; the ten biggest clones take up roughly 17%. What these receptors recognize is not known. The treatment here: roughly 11-day PBMC culture with coronavirus spike peptide pools or control peptides (ViraFEST assay). According to the study, CD4+ T cells from the unexposed donor were gathered ahead of the COVID-19 pandemic (2011-2018). Sequencing was performed on CD4+ T cells from blood, cultured in vitro. These receptor sequences come from a human donor in good health.

The chain has TRBV6-1 and TRBJ1-5, with 7 bases aligning to TRBD1. The J segment lost 4 bases and the V segment lost 8 bases, leaving 11 bases of the junction unmatched. The CDR3 consists of 15 residues. Germline-derived CDR1 and CDR2 are MNHNS and SASEGT. DNA of the CDR3: TGTGCCAGCGGAGGGGGCGCGAACCTTAATCAGCCCCAGCATTTT. Its translation: CASGGGANLNQPQHF.

The genes are TRBV12-3 or TRBV12-4 and TRBJ1-5; D unresolved. The CDR3 runs to 13 residues. The ends were cut back, 1 base at V and 4 bases at J, with 5 bases in the middle. The DNA of the CDR3 is TGTGCCAGCAGTTTAGTAGGGAATCAGCCCCAGCATTTT. Translating it yields CASSLVGNQPQHF.

Concerning this clonotype: Given a much more abundant clone one base away, this may be a read error. The final CDR3 position lacks the conserved phenylalanine or tryptophan, pointing to a likely read error. The chain couples TRBV20-1 to TRBJ2-5, with D unclear. The CDR3 covers 12 residues. With 4 bases removed from V and 4 bases from J, the gap between germline ends came to 10 bases. Germline CDR1 and CDR2: DFQATT and SNEGSKA (reference sequence). Here the CDR3 reads CSATDNRETQYL. As DNA, the CDR3 is TGCAGTGCTACCGACAACAGAGAGACCCAGTACCTC.

This clonotype appeared a few times. The chain recombines TRBV19 with TRBJ1-1; D uncertain. Per the germline V gene, CDR1 is LNHDA and CDR2 is SQIVND (reference sequence). Deletions cut 10 bases from V and 3 bases from J, with 21 bases between. The CDR3 length is 15 residues. The CDR3 DNA sequence: TGTGCCACCCAGAGGAGCTCCCGAACGGACACTGAAGCTTTCTTT. Translating it yields CATQRSSRTDTEAFF.

CDR3 region: CASLLPRGAWAEAFF. CDR3 DNA sequence: TGTGCCAGTCTTCTCCCCCGGGGCGCTTGGGCTGAAGCTTTCTTT. V is TRBV19 and J is TRBJ1-1; weak D call: TRBD1 (5 bases). The V and J ends lost 8 bases and 6 bases respectively, with 22 bases between them. There are 15 residues in the CDR3. The germline gives CDR1 LNHDA, CDR2 SQIVND (reference sequence). Together with reference TRBV19 and TRBJ1-1, the CDR3 gives the full variable domain: DGGITQSPKYLFRKEGQNVTLSCEQNLNHDAMYWYRQDPGQGLRLIYYSQIVNDFQKGDIAEGYSVSREKKESFPLTVTSAQKNPTAFYLCASLLPRGAWAEAFFGQGTRLTVV.

The V and J genes are TRBV5-4 and TRBJ2-7, with TRBD1 identical over 9 bases. CDR3 length: 15 residues. With V trimmed by 5 bases and J by 4 bases, 10 bases remained unmatched. The germline gives CDR1 SGHNT, CDR2 YYREEE (reference sequence). The CDR3 region is CASRMTGTGSYEQYF. CDR3 nucleotides: TGTGCCAGCAGAATGACCGGGACAGGGAGTTACGAGCAGTACTTC.

The chain joins TRBV18 to TRBJ1-5; D not resolved. The CDR3 runs to 13 residues. Per germline, CDR1 KGHSH and CDR2 LQKENI. The V and J ends lost 2 bases and 4 bases respectively, with 6 bases between them. The CDR3 here is CASSPGPNQPQHF. CDR3 sequence (DNA): TGTGCCAGCTCACCAGGACCTAATCAGCCCCAGCATTTT.

The rearrangement joins TRBV7-7 to TRBJ2-1, with unresolved D. Germline-derived CDR1 and CDR2 are SSHAT and FNYEAQ (reference sequence). Trimming stripped 5 bases from V and 4 bases from J, with 9 bases between. This CDR3 is built from 13 residues. Written as DNA, the CDR3 is TGTGCCAGCAGCGCGACAACTTACAATGAGCAGTTCTTC. It specifies CASSATTYNEQFF. Based on the CDR3 plus reference TRBV7-7 and TRBJ2-1, the full variable domain is GAGVSQSPRYKVTKRGQDVTLRCDPISSHATLYWYQQALGQGPEFLTYFNYEAQPDKSGLPSDRFSAERPEGSISTLTIQRTEQRDSAMYRCASSATTYNEQFFGPGTRLTVL.

This clonotype was observed a few times. The rearrangement uses TRBV6-5 and TRBJ2-1; 8 bases are a match to TRBD1. With 2 bases clipped from V and 0 bases from J, the junction kept 12 bases outside the gene matches. This CDR3 is built from 19 residues. Looked up from germline, CDR1 is MNHEY and CDR2 is SVGAGI. CDR3 bases: TGTGCCAGCAGTTACGGACAGGGTGTTGGAAGGGGCTCCTACAATGAGCAGTTCTTC. It yields the protein CASSYGQGVGRGSYNEQFF.

This chain connects TRBV5-1 to TRBJ2-3, with D maybe TRBD1 (6 bases). Trimming removed 1 base at V and 2 bases at J, with 11 bases between. Germline CDR1 reads SGHRS; CDR2 reads YFSETQ. The CDR3 consists of 15 residues. The CDR3 sequence is CASSLNTGTTDTQYF. In DNA form, the CDR3 reads TGCGCCAGCAGCTTGAATACAGGGACCACAGATACGCAGTATTTT. Complete variable domain (other parts from reference TRBV5-1 and TRBJ2-3): KAGVTQTPRYLIKTRGQQVTLSCSPISGHRSVSWYQQTPGQGLQFLFEYFSETQRNKGNFPGRFSGRQFSNSRSEMNVSTLELGDSALYLCASSLNTGTTDTQYFGPGTRLTVL.

The chain links TRBV12-3 or TRBV12-4 to TRBJ1-1; TRBD1 is a possible D gene (5 bases). The CDR3 runs 14 residues. Trimming left V 3 bases short and J 5 bases short, with 13 bases between. CDR3 residues: CASSLEGRGTEAFF. The DNA for the CDR3 is TGTGCCAGCAGTTTGGAGGGGCGCGGGACTGAAGCTTTCTTT.

This chain's CDR3 is CSAKGQGRNQPQHF. In DNA, the CDR3 is TGCAGTGCCAAGGGACAGGGCCGCAATCAGCCCCAGCATTTT. The chain uses TRBV20-1 and TRBJ1-5, with 9 positions matching TRBD1. Germline CDR1 DFQATT, CDR2 SNEGSKA (reference sequence). V trimming: 6 bases; J trimming: 2 bases; junction bases outside the gene matches: 5. The CDR3 consists of 14 residues.

The rearrangement joins TRBV19 to TRBJ1-2; TRBD1 is a possible D gene (6 bases). The CDR3 spans 13 residues. Trimming removed 3 bases from V and 4 bases from J, with 9 bases in between. Germline V gene data show CDR1 as LNHDA and CDR2 as SQIVND (reference sequence). CDR3 amino acids: CASSIQGTYGYTF. CDR3 coding DNA: TGTGCCAGTAGTATCCAGGGGACCTATGGCTACACCTTC.

CDR3 nucleotide sequence: TGTGCCAGCAGCTTAGTCGGGACAGGGTATGCGACTGAAGCTTTCTTT. This encodes CASSLVGTGYATEAFF. The V gene is TRBV7-2, the J gene TRBJ1-1, with 9 bases aligning to TRBD1. Germline loops: CDR1 SGHTA, CDR2 FQGNSA. After removal of 1 base from V and 5 bases from J, the junction contained 8 bases not matched to a gene. The CDR3 is 16 amino acids.

On this clonotype: No DNA is shown, since the ends of the CDR3 on it are uncertain; the CDR3 is the one TCRdb lists. CDR3: CASSIRARAANTEAFF. The chain carries TRBV19 and TRBJ1-1; TRBD1, the table's D call, lacks a check against the DNA. Germline lookup yields CDR1 LNHDA and CDR2 SQIVND (reference sequence). The CDR3 extends over 16 residues, inclusive of both ends.

The chain has TRBV12-3 or TRBV12-4 and TRBJ2-3; perhaps TRBD1 as D (5 bases). This CDR3 has 14 amino acids. Trimming removed 7 bases from V and 0 bases from J, with 11 bases in between. CDR3 loop: CASTKGISTDTQYF. In DNA, the CDR3 is TGTGCCAGCACGAAGGGGATTAGCACAGATACGCAGTATTTT.

This clonotype was observed a handful of times. V is TRBV7-2 and J is TRBJ1-3; D uncertain. V lost 0 bases, J lost 3 bases, and 6 bases lay in between. This CDR3 region has 14 residues. Germline lookup yields CDR1 SGHTA and CDR2 FQGNSA. CDR3 residues: CASSLARIGNTIYF. The CDR3 DNA reads TGTGCCAGCAGCTTAGCGAGGATTGGAAACACCATATATTTT.

The chain joins TRBV16 to TRBJ1-1, with a possible D match to TRBD1 (5 bases). The CDR3 totals 15 residues. Trimming pared 2 bases from V and 2 bases from J, leaving 12 bases between. Per germline, CDR1 KGHSY and CDR2 FQNENV. The CDR3 region is CASSQGPGFNTEAFF. The CDR3 nucleotides are TGTGCCAGCAGCCAAGGGCCAGGGTTCAACACTGAAGCTTTCTTT.

This clonotype was detected a few times. The rearrangement uses TRBV29-1 and TRBJ1-2; no clear D gene. The CDR3 sequence is 13 residues long. Per the germline V gene, CDR1 is SQVTM and CDR2 is ANQGSEA. The germline V and J ends were trimmed by 7 bases and 4 bases, with 16 bases remaining between them. For the CDR3, the DNA is TGCAGCGCCACCGAGCAGCAATTCTATGGCTACACCTTC. Its protein product is CSATEQQFYGYTF.

The genes are TRBV11-2 and TRBJ2-3, with D perhaps given as TRBD1 or TRBD2 (5 bases each). Germline CDR1 is SGHAT and CDR2 is FQNNGV. Trimming shortened V by 5 bases and J by 5 bases, and 14 bases separated the two germline ends. This CDR3 has 14 amino acids. The CDR3 is CASSLLAGRDTQYF. CDR3 sequence (DNA): TGTGCCAGCAGCCTACTGGCAGGGAGAGATACGCAGTATTTT.

This clonotype has just one count. The chain employs TRBV27 and TRBJ1-2; no firm D call. Germline V gene lookup returns CDR1 MNHEY and CDR2 SMNVEV (reference sequence). V lost 6 bases and J 2 bases, leaving 16 bases between the germline ends. This CDR3 spans 15 amino acids. CDR3 sequence: CASSQTRFGNYGYTF. CDR3 DNA: TGTGCCAGCAGCCAGACAAGATTCGGGAACTATGGCTACACCTTC.

This clonotype was recorded a few times. The V call is TRBV2, the J call TRBJ2-1; D remains unclear. The germline V gene has CDR1 SNHLY and CDR2 FYNNEI. This CDR3 has 12 residues. V gave up 5 bases and J gave up 6 bases, with 8 bases separating them. CDR3 protein: CASSRTVNEQFF. The CDR3 region has the DNA TGTGCCAGCAGTAGGACCGTCAATGAGCAGTTCTTC. Full variable domain (rest looked up from reference TRBV2 and TRBJ2-1): EPEVTQTPSHQVTQMGQEVILRCVPISNHLYFYWYRQILGQKVEFLVSFYNNEISEKSEIFDDQFSVERPDGSNFTLKIRSTKLEDSAMYFCASSRTVNEQFFGPGTRLTVL.